The present T cell receptor beta chain was sequenced within a study of PD-1 blockade in classical Hodgkin lymphoma. Study background: Intravenous infusions of nivolumab 3 mg/kg reached patients every 2 weeks.

Data came from immunoSEQ multiplex PCR; TCRdb stores just in-frame clones and leaves some out. The table records some 150,000 clones, just under 80% of them present only once. Findings and caveats of the study: Repertoire differences lack defined causes, possibly disease activity or prior therapy. While CD8+ TCR diversity did not rise significantly by C4D1, CD4+ TCR diversity did. Relapsed/refractory patients reportedly had lower baseline diversity than newly diagnosed patients.

Relapse after autologous stem cell transplantation occurred in every patient, and brentuximab vedotin exposure varied. This clone appeared a single time. Its cognate antigen is unknown. Germline V gene lookup returns CDR1 SGHAT and CDR2 FQNNGV. The CDR3 has 13 amino acids. V dropped 3 bases and J dropped 0 bases, with 4 bases sitting between them. The receptor comes from a human donor with classical Hodgkin lymphoma. The chain combines TRBV11-2 with TRBJ2-3; D uncertain. Specimen: peripheral blood mononuclear cells (PBMCs), collected before the second cycle of nivolumab. CDR3 protein: CASSFASTDTQYF. The CDR3 DNA sequence: TGTGCCAGCAGCTTTGCCAGCACAGATACGCAGTATTTT.